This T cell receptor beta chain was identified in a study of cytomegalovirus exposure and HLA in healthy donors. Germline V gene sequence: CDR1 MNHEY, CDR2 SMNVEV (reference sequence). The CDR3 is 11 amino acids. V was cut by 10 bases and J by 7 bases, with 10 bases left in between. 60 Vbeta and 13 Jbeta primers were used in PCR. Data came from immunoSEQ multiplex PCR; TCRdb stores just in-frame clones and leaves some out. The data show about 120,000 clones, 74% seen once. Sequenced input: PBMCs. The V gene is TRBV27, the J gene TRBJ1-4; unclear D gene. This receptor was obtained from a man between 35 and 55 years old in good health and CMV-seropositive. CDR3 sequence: CATYYGEKLFF. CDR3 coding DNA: TGTGCCACCTATTATGGTGAAAAACTGTTTTTT. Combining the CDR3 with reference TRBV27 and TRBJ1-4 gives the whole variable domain EAQVTQNPRYLITVTGKKLTVTCSQNMNHEYMSWYRQDPGLGLRQIYYSMNVEVTDKGDVPEGYKVSRKEKRNFPLILESPSPNQTSLYFCATYYGEKLFFGSGTQLSVL.